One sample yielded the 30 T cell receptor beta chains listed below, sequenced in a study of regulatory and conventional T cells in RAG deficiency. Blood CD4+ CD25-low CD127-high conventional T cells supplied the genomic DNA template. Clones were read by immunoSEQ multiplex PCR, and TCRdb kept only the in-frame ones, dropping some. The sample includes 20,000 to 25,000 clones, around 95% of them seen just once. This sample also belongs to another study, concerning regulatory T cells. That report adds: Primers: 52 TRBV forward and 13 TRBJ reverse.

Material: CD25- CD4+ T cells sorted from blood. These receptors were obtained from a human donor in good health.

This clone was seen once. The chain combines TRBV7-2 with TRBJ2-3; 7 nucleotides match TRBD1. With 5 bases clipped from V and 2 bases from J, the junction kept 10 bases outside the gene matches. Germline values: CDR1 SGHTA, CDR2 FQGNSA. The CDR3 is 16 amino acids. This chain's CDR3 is CASSLGVGTATDTQYF. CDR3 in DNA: TGTGCCAGCAGCCTCGGGGTAGGGACAGCCACAGATACGCAGTATTTT.

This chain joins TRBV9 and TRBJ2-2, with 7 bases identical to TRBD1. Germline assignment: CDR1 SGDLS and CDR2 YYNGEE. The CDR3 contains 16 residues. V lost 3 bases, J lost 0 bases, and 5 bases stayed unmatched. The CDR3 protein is CASSAYRGTNTGELFF. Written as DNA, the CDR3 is TGTGCCAGCAGCGCATACAGGGGAACGAACACCGGGGAGCTGTTTTTT.

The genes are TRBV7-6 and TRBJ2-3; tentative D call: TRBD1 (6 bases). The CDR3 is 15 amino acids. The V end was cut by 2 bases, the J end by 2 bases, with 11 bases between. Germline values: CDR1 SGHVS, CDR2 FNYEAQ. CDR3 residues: CASSLSGQFTDTQYF. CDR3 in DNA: TGTGCCAGCAGCTTAAGCGGACAGTTCACAGATACGCAGTATTTT.

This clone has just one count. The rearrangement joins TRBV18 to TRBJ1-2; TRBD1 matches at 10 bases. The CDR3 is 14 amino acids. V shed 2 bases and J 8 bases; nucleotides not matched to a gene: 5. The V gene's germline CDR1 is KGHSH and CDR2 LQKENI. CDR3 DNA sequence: TGTGCCAGCTCACCAAAAGACAGGGGGCAAGGCTACACCTTC. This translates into CASSPKDRGQGYTF.

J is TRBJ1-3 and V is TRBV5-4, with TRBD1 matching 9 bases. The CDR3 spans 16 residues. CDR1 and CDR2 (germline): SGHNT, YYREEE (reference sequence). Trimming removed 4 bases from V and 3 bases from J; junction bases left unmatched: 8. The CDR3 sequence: CASSNSGQGIGNTIYF. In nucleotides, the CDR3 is TGTGCCAGCAGCAATTCAGGACAGGGGATTGGAAACACCATATATTTT. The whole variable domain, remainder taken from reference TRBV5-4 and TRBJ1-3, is ETGVTQSPTHLIKTRGQQVTLRCSSQSGHNTVSWYQQALGQGPQFIFQYYREEENGRGNFPPRFSGLQFPNYSSELNVNALELDDSALYLCASSNSGQGIGNTIYFGEGSWLTVV.

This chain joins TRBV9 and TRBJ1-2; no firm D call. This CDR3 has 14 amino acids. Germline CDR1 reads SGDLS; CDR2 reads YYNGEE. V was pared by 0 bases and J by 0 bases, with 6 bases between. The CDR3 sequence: CASSVGTPNYGYTF. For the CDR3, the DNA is TGTGCCAGCAGCGTAGGAACTCCTAACTATGGCTACACCTTC.

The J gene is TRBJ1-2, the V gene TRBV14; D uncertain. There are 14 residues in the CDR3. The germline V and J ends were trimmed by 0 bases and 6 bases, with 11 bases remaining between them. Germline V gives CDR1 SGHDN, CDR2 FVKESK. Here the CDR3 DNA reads TGTGCCAGCAGCCAAGATGCCGGAGTGGATGGCTACACCTTC. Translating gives CASSQDAGVDGYTF.

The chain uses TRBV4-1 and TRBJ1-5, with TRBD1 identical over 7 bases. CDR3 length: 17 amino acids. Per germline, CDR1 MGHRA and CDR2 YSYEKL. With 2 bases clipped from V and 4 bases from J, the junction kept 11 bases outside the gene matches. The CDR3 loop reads CASSQNAPTGRNQPQHF. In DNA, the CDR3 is TGCGCCAGCAGCCAAAATGCCCCGACAGGGAGGAATCAGCCCCAGCATTTT.

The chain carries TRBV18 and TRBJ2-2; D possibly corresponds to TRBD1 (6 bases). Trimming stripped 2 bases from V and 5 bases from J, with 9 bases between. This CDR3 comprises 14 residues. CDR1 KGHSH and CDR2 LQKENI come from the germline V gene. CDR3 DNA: TGTGCCAGCTCACCAGATACAGGGACCGGGGAGCTGTTTTTT. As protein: CASSPDTGTGELFF.

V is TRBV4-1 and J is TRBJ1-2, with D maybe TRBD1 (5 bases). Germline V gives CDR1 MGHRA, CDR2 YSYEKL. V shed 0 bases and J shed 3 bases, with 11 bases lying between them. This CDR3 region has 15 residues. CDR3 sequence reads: CASSQDLGGDYGYTF. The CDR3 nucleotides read TGCGCCAGCAGCCAAGATCTTGGAGGGGACTATGGCTACACCTTC.

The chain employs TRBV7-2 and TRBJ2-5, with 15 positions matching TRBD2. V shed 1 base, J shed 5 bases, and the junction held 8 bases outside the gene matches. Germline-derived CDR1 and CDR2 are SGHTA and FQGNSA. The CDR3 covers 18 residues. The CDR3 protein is CASSLGGTSGGPWETQYF. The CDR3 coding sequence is TGTGCCAGCAGCTTAGGTGGGACTAGCGGGGGGCCCTGGGAGACCCAGTACTTC. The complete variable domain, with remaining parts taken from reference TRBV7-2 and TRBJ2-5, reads GAGVSQSPSNKVTEKGKDVELRCDPISGHTALYWYRQSLGQGLEFLIYFQGNSAPDKSGLPSDRFSAERTGGSVSTLTIQRTQQEDSAVYLCASSLGGTSGGPWETQYFGPGTRLLVL.

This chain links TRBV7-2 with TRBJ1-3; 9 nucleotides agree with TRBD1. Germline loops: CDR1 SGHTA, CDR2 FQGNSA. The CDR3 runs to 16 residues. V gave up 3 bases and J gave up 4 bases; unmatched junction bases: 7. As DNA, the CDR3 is TGTGCCAGCAGCTTTCAAGGACAGGGGCTAGGAAACACCATATATTTT. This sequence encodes CASSFQGQGLGNTIYF.

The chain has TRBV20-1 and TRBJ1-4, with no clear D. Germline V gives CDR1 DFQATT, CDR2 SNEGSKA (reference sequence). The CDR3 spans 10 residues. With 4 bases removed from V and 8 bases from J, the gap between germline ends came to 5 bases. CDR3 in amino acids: CSAIKEKLFF. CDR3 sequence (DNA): TGCAGTGCTATAAAAGAAAAACTGTTTTTT.

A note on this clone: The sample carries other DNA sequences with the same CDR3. CDR3 nucleotides: TGTGCCAGCAGGAGAGACAGCCGCTATGGCTACACCTTC. Amino acids: CASRRDSRYGYTF. The rearrangement joins TRBV28 to TRBJ1-2; D may be TRBD1 (5 bases). V lost 6 bases and J 4 bases, leaving 12 bases between the germline ends. The CDR3 totals 13 residues. Germline values: CDR1 MDHEN, CDR2 SYDVKM.

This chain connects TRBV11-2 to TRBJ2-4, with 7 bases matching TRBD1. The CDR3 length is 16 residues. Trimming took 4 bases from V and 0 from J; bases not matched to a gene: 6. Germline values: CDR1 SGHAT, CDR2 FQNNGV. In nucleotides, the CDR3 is TGTGCCAGCAGCTCAGGACAGGTTTTAGCCAAAAACATTCAGTACTTC. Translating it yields CASSSGQVLAKNIQYF.

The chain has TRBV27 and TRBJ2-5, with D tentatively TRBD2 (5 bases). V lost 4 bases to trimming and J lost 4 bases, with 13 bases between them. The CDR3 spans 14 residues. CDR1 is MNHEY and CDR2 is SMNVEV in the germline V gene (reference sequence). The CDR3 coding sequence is TGTGCCAGCAGTTCCGCGGGCCTTGGAGAGACCCAGTACTTC. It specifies CASSSAGLGETQYF.

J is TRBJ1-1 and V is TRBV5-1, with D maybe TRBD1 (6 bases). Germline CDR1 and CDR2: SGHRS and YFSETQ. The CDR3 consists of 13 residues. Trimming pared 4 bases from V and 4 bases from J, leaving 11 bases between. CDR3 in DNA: TGCGCCAGCAGCATAACAGGGAGCACTGAAGCTTTCTTT. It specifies CASSITGSTEAFF.

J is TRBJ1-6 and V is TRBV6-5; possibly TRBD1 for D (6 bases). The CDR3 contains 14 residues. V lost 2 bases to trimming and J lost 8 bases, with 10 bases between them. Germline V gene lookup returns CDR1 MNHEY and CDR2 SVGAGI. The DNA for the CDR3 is TGTGCCAGCAGTTACGGCAGGGGTGATTCACCCCTCCACTTT. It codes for CASSYGRGDSPLHF.

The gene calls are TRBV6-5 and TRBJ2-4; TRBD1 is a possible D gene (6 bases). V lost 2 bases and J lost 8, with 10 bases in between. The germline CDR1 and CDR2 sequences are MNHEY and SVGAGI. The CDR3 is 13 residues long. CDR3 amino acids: CASSYVRGDIQYF. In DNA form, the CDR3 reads TGTGCCAGCAGTTACGTCAGGGGTGACATTCAGTACTTC.

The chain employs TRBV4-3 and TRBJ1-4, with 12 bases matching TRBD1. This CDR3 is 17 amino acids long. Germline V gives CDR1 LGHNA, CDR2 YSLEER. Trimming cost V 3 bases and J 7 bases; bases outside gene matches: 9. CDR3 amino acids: CASSHRYRDRGREKLFF. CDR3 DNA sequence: TGCGCCAGCAGCCACCGCTACCGGGACAGGGGGCGTGAAAAACTGTTTTTT.

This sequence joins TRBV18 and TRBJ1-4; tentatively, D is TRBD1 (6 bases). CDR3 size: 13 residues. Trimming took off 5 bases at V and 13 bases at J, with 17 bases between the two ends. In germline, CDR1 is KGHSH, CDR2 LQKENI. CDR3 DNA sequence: TGTGCCAGCTCAGGGGACACAGTAAGAGGACTGTTTTTT. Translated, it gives CASSGDTVRGLFF.

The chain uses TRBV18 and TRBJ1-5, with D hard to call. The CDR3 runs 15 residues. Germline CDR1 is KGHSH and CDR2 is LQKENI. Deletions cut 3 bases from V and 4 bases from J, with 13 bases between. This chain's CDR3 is CASSPDKLRNQPQHF. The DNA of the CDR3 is TGTGCCAGCTCACCCGACAAGCTAAGGAATCAGCCCCAGCATTTT. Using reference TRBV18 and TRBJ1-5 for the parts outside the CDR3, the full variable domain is NAGVMQNPRHLVRRRGQEARLRCSPMKGHSHVYWYRQLPEEGLKFMVYLQKENIIDESGMPKERFSAEFPKEGPSILRIQQVVRGDSAAYFCASSPDKLRNQPQHFGDGTRLSIL.

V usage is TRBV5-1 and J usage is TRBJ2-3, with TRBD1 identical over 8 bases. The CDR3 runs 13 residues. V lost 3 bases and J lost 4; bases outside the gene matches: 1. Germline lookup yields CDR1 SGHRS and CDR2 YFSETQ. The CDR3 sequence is CASSWTGSDTQYF. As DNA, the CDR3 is TGCGCCAGCAGCTGGACAGGGTCAGATACGCAGTATTTT.

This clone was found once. DNA for the CDR3: TGTGCCAGCACCCCGGCGGGGACAGGGAGCTACGAGCAGTACTTC. Translating gives CASTPAGTGSYEQYF. The rearrangement uses TRBV27 and TRBJ2-7, with TRBD1 matching over 9 bases. The V gene's germline CDR1 is MNHEY and CDR2 SMNVEV (reference sequence). The CDR3 runs 15 residues. The V gene end was trimmed by 7 bases and the J gene end by 3 bases; junction bases not matched to a gene: 10.

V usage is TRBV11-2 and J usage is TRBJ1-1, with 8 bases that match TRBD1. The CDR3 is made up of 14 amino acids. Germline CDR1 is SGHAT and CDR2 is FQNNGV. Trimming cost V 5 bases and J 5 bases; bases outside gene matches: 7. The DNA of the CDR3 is TGTGCCAGCAGCCCACTGACAGGGGAAACTGAAGCTTTCTTT. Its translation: CASSPLTGETEAFF. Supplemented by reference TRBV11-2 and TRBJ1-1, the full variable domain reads EAGVAQSPRYKIIEKRQSVAFWCNPISGHATLYWYQQILGQGPKLLIQFQNNGVVDDSQLPKDRFSAERLKGVDSTLKIQPAKLEDSAVYLCASSPLTGETEAFFGQGTRLTVV.

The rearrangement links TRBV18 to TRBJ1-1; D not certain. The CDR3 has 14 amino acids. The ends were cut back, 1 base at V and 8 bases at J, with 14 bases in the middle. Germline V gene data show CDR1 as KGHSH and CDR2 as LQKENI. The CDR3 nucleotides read TGTGCCAGCTCACCACAGTTCCACAGAGCAGAAGCTTTCTTT. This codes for CASSPQFHRAEAFF.

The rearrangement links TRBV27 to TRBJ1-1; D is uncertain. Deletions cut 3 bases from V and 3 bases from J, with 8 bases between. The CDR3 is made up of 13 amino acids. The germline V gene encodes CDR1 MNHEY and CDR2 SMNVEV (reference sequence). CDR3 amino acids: CASSFTRDTEAFF. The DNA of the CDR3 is TGTGCCAGCAGTTTTACGAGGGACACTGAAGCTTTCTTT.

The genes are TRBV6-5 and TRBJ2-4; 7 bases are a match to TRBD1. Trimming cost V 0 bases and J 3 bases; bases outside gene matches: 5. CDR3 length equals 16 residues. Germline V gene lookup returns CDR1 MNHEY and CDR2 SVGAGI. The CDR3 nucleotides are TGTGCCAGCAGTTACTCATCGACAGGGATCAAAAACATTCAGTACTTC. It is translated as CASSYSSTGIKNIQYF.

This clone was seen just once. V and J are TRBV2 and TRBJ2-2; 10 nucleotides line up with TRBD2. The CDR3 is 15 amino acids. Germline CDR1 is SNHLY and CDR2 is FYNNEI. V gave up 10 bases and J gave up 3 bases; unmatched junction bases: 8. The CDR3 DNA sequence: TGTGCCACCTCTGGGACTAGCGTGGACACCGGGGAGCTGTTTTTT. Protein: CATSGTSVDTGELFF.

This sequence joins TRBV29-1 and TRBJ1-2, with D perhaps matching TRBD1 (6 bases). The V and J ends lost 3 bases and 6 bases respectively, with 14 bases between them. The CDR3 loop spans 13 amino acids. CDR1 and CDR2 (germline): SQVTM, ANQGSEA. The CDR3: CSVDTGFIDGYTF. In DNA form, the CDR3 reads TGCAGCGTTGACACAGGGTTTATAGATGGCTACACCTTC.